The 16 T cell receptor beta chains listed next were all sequenced from one sample in a study of cytomegalovirus exposure and HLA in healthy donors. Both 60 Vbeta primers and 13 Jbeta primers went into the PCR. Profiled with immunoSEQ multiplex PCR; TCRdb holds only in-frame clones, not every one. The sample records some 200,000 clones, 79% being singletons. Specimen: PBMCs. These receptors were obtained from a woman in her 50s in good health and CMV-seronegative.

This chain connects TRBV5-4 to TRBJ2-1; 11 bases fit TRBD2. CDR3 length equals 15 residues. Germline CDR1 reads SGHNT; CDR2 reads YYREEE (reference sequence). Trimming cost V 0 bases and J 10 bases; bases outside gene matches: 6. CDR3: CASSLEGLADREQFF. DNA for the CDR3: TGTGCCAGCAGCTTGGAGGGACTAGCGGATCGAGAGCAGTTCTTC.

This chain joins TRBV14 and TRBJ2-2, with 7 bases lining up with TRBD1. CDR1 and CDR2 from the germline V gene are SGHDN and FVKESK. This CDR3 has 14 amino acids. J was trimmed by 4 bases and V by 4 bases; bases with no gene match: 3. The CDR3 is CASSPTGSTGELFF. The DNA of the CDR3 is TGTGCCAGCAGCCCGACAGGGTCCACCGGGGAGCTGTTTTTT.

This sequence joins TRBV28 and TRBJ2-6; 8 bases map to TRBD1. The J segment lost 0 bases and the V segment lost 4 bases, leaving 8 bases of the junction unmatched. CDR3 length: 18 amino acids. The germline CDR1 and CDR2 sequences are MDHEN and SYDVKM. The CDR3 DNA reads TGTGCCAGCAGTTCCCCCGGGACAGGATTCTCTGGGGCCAACGTCCTGACTTTC. Translation gives CASSSPGTGFSGANVLTF. The variable domain in full, completed from reference TRBV28 and TRBJ2-6, reads DVKVTQSSRYLVKRTGEKVFLECVQDMDHENMFWYRQDPGLGLRLIYFSYDVKMKEKGDIPEGYSVSREKKERFSLILESASTNQTSMYLCASSSPGTGFSGANVLTFGAGSRLTVL.

There are a few counts of this clone. V gene TRBV27 combines with J gene TRBJ1-2; a possible D gene is TRBD1 (6 bases). CDR1 MNHEY and CDR2 SMNVEV come from the germline V gene (reference sequence). V lost 4 bases and J lost 6, with 12 bases in between. This CDR3 contains 13 residues. CDR3 nucleotide sequence: TGTGCCAGCAGTTCAGGGGACCGTCATGGCTACACCTTC. Its translation is CASSSGDRHGYTF.

This clone was recorded a few times. V gene TRBV18 combines with J gene TRBJ1-1; 7 bases are shared with TRBD1. The V segment lost 1 base and the J segment 5 bases; nucleotides outside the gene matches: 7. Germline V gene data show CDR1 as KGHSH and CDR2 as LQKENI. This CDR3 is 15 amino acids long. The CDR3 loop is CASSPRSRQGTEAFF. The CDR3 bases are TGTGCCAGCTCACCACGATCAAGACAGGGAACTGAAGCTTTCTTT. Full variable domain (remainder filled in from reference TRBV18 and TRBJ1-1): NAGVMQNPRHLVRRRGQEARLRCSPMKGHSHVYWYRQLPEEGLKFMVYLQKENIIDESGMPKERFSAEFPKEGPSILRIQQVVRGDSAAYFCASSPRSRQGTEAFFGQGTRLTVV.

This chain uses TRBV7-6 with TRBJ2-1; 13 bases agree with TRBD2. The CDR3 loop spans 19 amino acids. The V gene end was trimmed by 2 bases and the J gene end by 9 bases; junction bases not matched to a gene: 16. CDR1 is SGHVS, CDR2 FNYEAQ, per germline. The chain's CDR3 is CASSLPPALTSGREGEQFF. The CDR3 DNA reads TGTGCCAGCAGCTTACCACCGGCCCTAACTAGCGGGAGGGAGGGTGAGCAGTTCTTC.

The chain links TRBV6-1 to TRBJ2-5; tentative D call: TRBD2 (6 bases). V was trimmed by 10 bases and J by 4 bases, leaving 19 bases between them. The CDR3 has 14 residues. CDR1 is MNHNS, CDR2 SASEGT, per germline. CDR3 protein: CATTLEGIVETQYF. CDR3 DNA: TGTGCCACCACCTTGGAGGGGATCGTAGAGACCCAGTACTTC.

The rearrangement joins TRBV18 to TRBJ2-3; tentative D call: TRBD1 (6 bases). CDR1 is KGHSH and CDR2 is LQKENI in the germline V gene. The V end was cut by 4 bases, the J end by 2 bases, with 16 bases between. This CDR3 comprises 16 residues. CDR3 loop: CASSLRQQGSTDTQYF. Here the CDR3 DNA reads TGTGCCAGCTCACTTAGACAACAGGGCTCCACAGATACGCAGTATTTT.

This clone was seen a single time. The genes are TRBV9 and TRBJ2-5; 9 bases match TRBD1. The CDR3 extends over 16 amino acids. After removal of 4 bases from V and 5 bases from J, the junction contained 12 bases not matched to a gene. Looked up from germline, CDR1 is SGDLS and CDR2 is YYNGEE. The DNA of the CDR3 is TGTGCCAGCAGCCAGGGGACAGGGACCGGGGTTGAGACCCAGTACTTC. The encoded protein is CASSQGTGTGVETQYF.

The chain has TRBV28 and TRBJ1-4; no clear D gene. The germline V and J ends were trimmed by 6 bases and 5 bases, with 13 bases remaining between them. This CDR3 has 14 residues. The germline V gene encodes CDR1 MDHEN and CDR2 SYDVKM. In DNA, the CDR3 is TGTGCCAGCAGCCCTGCCAGAGGGAATGAAAAACTGTTTTTT. This encodes CASSPARGNEKLFF.

On this clone: At one end, the junction sequence differs from germline, possibly due to a read error. The V and J genes are TRBV4-2 and TRBJ2-3; TRBD2 matches at 8 bases. The germline V gene encodes CDR1 LGHNA and CDR2 YNFKEQ. This CDR3 is built from 17 residues. The CDR3, as DNA: TGTGCCAGCAGCCCCCGTGGTAGCGGGGACCCCACAAATACGCAGTATTTT. Translation gives CASSPRGSGDPTNTQYF.

The J gene is TRBJ2-1, the V gene TRBV7-2, with TRBD2 matching over 9 bases. This CDR3 contains 15 residues. The V segment lost 1 base and the J segment 3 bases; nucleotides outside the gene matches: 1. Germline lookup yields CDR1 SGHTA and CDR2 FQGNSA. CDR3: CASSLDSGSYNEQFF. CDR3 coding DNA: TGTGCCAGCAGCTTAGATAGCGGGAGCTACAATGAGCAGTTCTTC.

This sequence joins TRBV4-3 and TRBJ1-2, with a tentative D call TRBD1 (6 bases). Deletions cut 0 bases from V and 3 bases from J, with 11 bases between. This CDR3 spans 15 amino acids. Per the germline V gene, CDR1 is LGHNA and CDR2 is YSLEER. CDR3 region: CASSQDLRQDYGYTF. The DNA of the CDR3 is TGCGCCAGCAGCCAAGATTTGAGACAGGACTATGGCTACACCTTC.

The chain uses TRBV27 and TRBJ2-7; tentative D call: TRBD2 (6 bases). Trimming shortened V by 0 bases and J by 6 bases, and 9 bases separated the two germline ends. The CDR3 loop spans 13 amino acids. From germline, CDR1 is MNHEY and CDR2 SMNVEV (reference sequence). CDR3 in amino acids: CASSLSIGGEQYF. DNA of the CDR3: TGTGCCAGCAGTTTATCTATCGGGGGCGAGCAGTACTTC.

V and J are TRBV27 and TRBJ2-2, with D perhaps TRBD2 (5 bases). The germline V and J ends were trimmed by 0 bases and 6 bases, with 11 bases remaining between them. Per the germline V gene, CDR1 is MNHEY and CDR2 is SMNVEV (reference sequence). The CDR3 spans 15 residues. CDR3 nucleotides: TGTGCCAGCAGTTTATCCATCGGGAATGCCGGGGAGCTGTTTTTT. It yields the protein CASSLSIGNAGELFF.

The gene calls are TRBV10-3 and TRBJ2-1; 7 positions match TRBD1. This CDR3 spans 14 amino acids. Losses at the gene ends were 6 bases for V and 7 bases for J; bases not matched to a gene: 9. The germline gives CDR1 ENHRY, CDR2 SYGVKD. The CDR3 bases are TGTGCCATCAGGGAACGGGACAGCCTTAATGAGCAGTTCTTC. It codes for CAIRERDSLNEQFF.